The clone carrying this TCR beta chain has only one observation. The CDR3 extends over 15 amino acids. Germline loops: CDR1 MNHEY, CDR2 SVGAGI. With 6 bases clipped from V and 8 bases from J, the junction kept 11 bases outside the gene matches. The time point denotes: pre-treatment sample, taken before nivolumab and TIL therapy. Patients were adults with stage 4 NSCLC. The data originate from a study of TIL therapy for anti-PD-1-resistant metastatic lung cancer. About the research overall: Tumors were harvested before any PD-1/PD-L1 blockade. Four tumors were EGFR-mutant and two were ALK-rearranged. Median tumor mutation burden was about 1.5 mutations per megabase.

The libraries were made with immunoSEQ v3. Here immunoSEQ multiplex PCR was the method, and the copy in TCRdb shows in-frame clones only, minus some. The top ten clones hold 5.5% to 8.5% of a sample with 55,000 to 65,000 clones, about 69% of them seen once. Specimen: blood, collected at baseline. This rearrangement joins TRBV6-5 to TRBJ1-1; 11 bases agree with TRBD1. The sequence was obtained from a person aged 25 to 80 with non-small cell lung cancer. For the CDR3, the DNA is TGTGCCAGCAGATCACACGGGACAGGGGGAGGGGAAGCTTTCTTT. This translates into CASRSHGTGGGEAFF.